A single sample gave rise to the 30 T cell receptor beta chains below, sequenced in a study of regulatory T cells in long-lasting Graves disease. According to the study, TCR beta libraries were built with iRepertoire HTBI primers and CDR3-region Arm-PCR. TCRdb re-called the multiplex PCR reads through MiXCR, storing one row per CDR3 protein. Seen here are approximately 400,000 distinct CDR3 sequences, roughly 12% observed once, and the top ten hold over 15%. The sample's time point: newly diagnosed GD, antithyroid drugs for less than 3 months. The TCR library used RNA extracted from PBMCs. These records were also assigned to another study, of T cells in Graves' hyperthyroidism and ophthalmopathy.

The specimen comprised peripheral blood mononuclear cells (PBMCs), sampled at new diagnosis, from a patient treated with antithyroid drugs. These receptor sequences come from a woman aged 18 to 35 with Graves disease.

This clonotype was detected ten times or more. This chain joins TRBV4-1 and TRBJ1-5; possibly TRBD1 for D (5 bases). V dropped 3 bases and J dropped 4 bases, with 16 bases sitting between them. This CDR3 is 16 amino acids long. Germline loops: CDR1 MGHRA, CDR2 YSYEKL. The CDR3 sequence: CASSQLRTPPNQPQHF. The CDR3, as DNA: TGCGCCAGCAGCCAGTTGAGGACACCTCCTAATCAGCCCCAGCATTTT.

Many counts were recorded for this clonotype. The V and J genes are TRBV20-1 and TRBJ2-5, with D perhaps matching TRBD1 (6 bases). This CDR3 spans 14 amino acids. Deletions cut 3 bases from V and 2 bases from J, with 13 bases between. Germline V CDR1 and CDR2: DFQATT, SNEGSKA (reference sequence). CDR3 amino acids: CSASPLRGQETQYF. The CDR3 DNA reads as TGCAGTGCTAGTCCTCTGAGGGGGCAAGAGACCCAGTACTTC.

This clonotype was seen at least ten times. The CDR3 DNA sequence: TGCGCCAGCAGCTTTCCCGGGACTAGCGGGACGACCTACAATGAGCAGTTCTTC. Translated: CASSFPGTSGTTYNEQFF. The genes are TRBV5-1 and TRBJ2-1; 13 bases match TRBD2. The CDR3 loop spans 18 amino acids. Germline V gives CDR1 SGHRS, CDR2 YFSETQ. Trimming at V came to 2 bases and at J to 2 bases, leaving 7 bases not matched to a gene.

This clonotype was recorded many times. This sequence joins TRBV6-1 and TRBJ2-7; D is ambiguous. The ends were cut back, 8 bases at V and 0 bases at J, with 23 bases in the middle. CDR1 and CDR2 (germline): MNHNS, SASEGT. The CDR3 is 17 amino acids. The CDR3 DNA sequence: TGTGCCAGCGCCGAGAACGGAGCCCGCCGTGGCTCCTACGAGCAGTACGTC. Its translation: CASAENGARRGSYEQYV.

This clonotype was recorded at least ten times. V gene TRBV27 combines with J gene TRBJ2-1; 10 bases line up with TRBD2. Germline CDR1 is MNHEY and CDR2 is SMNVEV (reference sequence). The V segment lost 5 bases and the J segment 7 bases; nucleotides outside the gene matches: 8. This CDR3 has 15 residues. CDR3 residues: CASSLLVAGGNEQFF. CDR3 bases: TGTGCCAGCAGTCTACTGGTAGCGGGAGGAAATGAGCAGTTCTTC.

This clonotype was seen many times. The chain carries TRBV27 and TRBJ1-1, with no clear D. Germline-derived CDR1 and CDR2 are MNHEY and SMNVEV (reference sequence). V gave up 3 bases and J gave up 2 bases, with 10 bases separating them. This CDR3 contains 14 residues. The CDR3 DNA follows: TGTGCCAGCAGTTTCGGTGGAAGTAACACTGAAGCTTTCTTT. The encoded protein is CASSFGGSNTEAFF.

This clonotype was detected a few times. Relative to the germline gene, one junction end is altered; a read error may explain this. V gene TRBV15 combines with J gene TRBJ1-5, with D possibly matching TRBD1 (6 bases). Germline values: CDR1 LNHNV, CDR2 YYDKDF (reference sequence). This CDR3 contains 14 residues. CDR3: CAISRGPGFQPQHF. CDR3 coding DNA: TGTGCCATCAGCAGGGGTCCAGGGTTCCAGCCCCAGCATTTT.

Note on this clonotype: The CDR3 does not end in the conserved phenylalanine or tryptophan, so this is likely a read error. The DNA is left out, because the CDR3 cannot be placed on it with certainty; the CDR3 is given as TCRdb lists it. V and J are TRBV15 and TRBJ1-1; the table's D call, TRBD1, was not checked against the DNA. Germline values: CDR1 LNHNV, CDR2 YYDKDF (reference sequence). 15 amino acids form the CDR3, both terminal residues included. CDR3 in amino acids: CATSRARYLQDSTFS.

This clonotype came up many times. J is TRBJ2-1 and V is TRBV6-4; 7 bases fit TRBD1. Germline-derived CDR1 and CDR2 are MRHNA and SNTAGT. This CDR3 has 15 residues. V lost 3 bases, J lost 5 bases, and 7 bases stayed unmatched. The CDR3 here is CASSDGDRDHNEQFF. CDR3 DNA: TGTGCCAGCAGTGATGGAGACAGGGACCACAATGAGCAGTTCTTC.

This clonotype was observed a few times. The gene calls are TRBV20-1 and TRBJ2-7; D is possibly TRBD1 or TRBD2 (6 bases each). This CDR3 has 13 residues. Germline CDR1 is DFQATT and CDR2 is SNEGSKA (reference sequence). V was shortened by 6 bases and J by 3 bases, with 15 bases between the two germline ends. CDR3 sequence reads: CSASPGAHYEQYF. The DNA of the CDR3 is TGCAGTGCCAGCCCGGGGGCCCACTACGAGCAGTACTTC.

This chain connects TRBV5-8 to TRBJ1-1; D is perhaps TRBD1 (6 bases). Germline CDR1 is SGHTS and CDR2 is YDEGEE. V shed 4 bases and J shed 3 bases, with 22 bases lying between them. The CDR3 is 17 residues long. The CDR3 DNA reads TGTGCCAGCAGCCCTGTGCGCGGGGGGCAACGAGACACTGAAGCTTTCTTT. This gives the protein CASSPVRGGQRDTEAFF.

This clonotype has at least ten counts. V is TRBV7-2 and J is TRBJ1-1, with D perhaps TRBD1 (5 bases). V was pared by 1 base and J by 0 bases, with 9 bases between. Germline values: CDR1 SGHTA, CDR2 FQGNSA. This CDR3 comprises 15 residues. Written as DNA, the CDR3 is TGTGCCAGCAGCTTAGGCGCAGGGCTGAACACTGAAGCTTTCTTT. It encodes CASSLGAGLNTEAFF.

V is TRBV10-3 and J is TRBJ2-7; no definite D call. V lost 0 bases to trimming and J lost 5 bases, with 8 bases between them. The CDR3 covers 13 residues. Germline V gene sequence: CDR1 ENHRY, CDR2 SYGVKD. The CDR3 loop reads CAISESVPDEQYF. The CDR3 coding sequence is TGTGCCATCAGTGAGTCGGTACCGGACGAGCAGTACTTC.

This clonotype was counted only a few times. This chain uses TRBV3-1 with TRBJ2-3, with D perhaps being TRBD1 or TRBD2 (6 bases each). This CDR3 has 16 residues. Germline lookup yields CDR1 LGHDT and CDR2 YNNKEL (reference sequence). Trimming shortened V by 4 bases and J by 2 bases, and 16 bases separated the two germline ends. For the CDR3, the DNA is TGTGCCAGCAGCCGTCCGGGCGGGACATACACAGATACGCAGTATTTT. This sequence encodes CASSRPGGTYTDTQYF.

This clonotype was recorded at least ten times. V is TRBV19 and J is TRBJ1-1; TRBD1 matches 9 bases. The CDR3 sequence is 13 residues long. Germline lookup yields CDR1 LNHDA and CDR2 SQIVND (reference sequence). V was pared by 4 bases and J by 6 bases, with 3 bases of the junction left unmatched. The CDR3 sequence is CASSTTGGSEAFF. The CDR3, as DNA: TGTGCCAGTAGTACCACAGGGGGCTCTGAAGCTTTCTTT.

In its sample, this clonotype was seen many times. The genes are TRBV30 and TRBJ2-2; D call uncertain. CDR1 GTSNPN and CDR2 SVGIG come from the germline V gene (reference sequence). The V end lost 2 bases, the J end lost 6 bases, and 10 bases lay between the germline ends. CDR3 length: 13 residues. The CDR3 DNA sequence: TGTGCCTGGAGTCAAATGGCACCCGGGGAGCTGTTTTTT. Translation gives CAWSQMAPGELFF. The full variable domain, in which reference TRBV30 and TRBJ2-2 provide the parts outside the CDR3, is SQTIHQWPATLVQPVGSPLSLECTVEGTSNPNLYWYRQAAGRGLQLLFYSVGIGQISSEVPQNLSASRPQDRQFILSSKKLLLSDSGFYLCAWSQMAPGELFFGEGSRLTVL.

The table lists this clonotype with many counts. The CDR3 region has the DNA TGTGCCAGCAGCCCCTTCGTTAGCACCGGGGAGCTGTTTTTT. Amino acids: CASSPFVSTGELFF. J is TRBJ2-2 and V is TRBV3-1; D remains ambiguous. The CDR3 runs 14 residues. Germline V gives CDR1 LGHDT, CDR2 YNNKEL (reference sequence). Trimming shortened V by 4 bases and J by 4 bases, and 10 bases separated the two germline ends.

This clonotype has ten or more counts. The chain uses TRBV28 and TRBJ1-2, with 7 bases identical to TRBD1. CDR1 is MDHEN and CDR2 is SYDVKM in the germline V gene. V trimming: 5 bases; J trimming: 6 bases; junction bases outside the gene matches: 12. CDR3 size: 15 residues. This CDR3 reads CASSPPAGTVHGYTF. The CDR3 region has the DNA TGTGCCAGCAGTCCACCCGCCGGGACAGTGCATGGCTACACCTTC.

This clonotype has just a few counts. The J gene is TRBJ2-7, the V gene TRBV15; tentative D call: TRBD1 (6 bases). This CDR3 has 13 residues. Trimming left V 3 bases short and J 3 bases short, with 9 bases between. Germline values: CDR1 LNHNV, CDR2 YYDKDF (reference sequence). DNA of the CDR3: TGTGCCACCAGCAGCCAGACAGGCTACGAGCAGTACTTC. This codes for CATSSQTGYEQYF.

This clonotype was seen at least ten times. The rearrangement uses TRBV7-2 and TRBJ2-1, with TRBD2 matching over 11 bases. The CDR3 runs to 17 residues. V trimming: 2 bases; J trimming: 9 bases; junction bases outside the gene matches: 12. CDR1 and CDR2 from the germline V gene are SGHTA and FQGNSA. The CDR3 region is CASSLRRNSGRASEQFF. The CDR3 bases are TGTGCCAGCAGCTTAAGGCGGAATAGCGGGAGGGCGAGTGAGCAGTTCTTC.

The chain is built from TRBV28 and TRBJ1-6, with D unresolved. Deletions cut 6 bases from V and 0 bases from J, with 18 bases between. CDR3 length: 18 residues. CDR1 MDHEN and CDR2 SYDVKM come from the germline V gene. The CDR3 sequence is CASSSGPGEFSYNSPLHF. The CDR3 DNA sequence: TGTGCCAGCAGCTCCGGACCCGGGGAATTCTCCTATAATTCACCCCTCCACTTT.

This clonotype was seen repeatedly, ten times or more. The rearrangement uses TRBV7-3 and TRBJ2-5; D unresolved. From germline, CDR1 is SGHTA and CDR2 FQGTGA. Trimming left V 0 bases short and J 4 bases short, with 12 bases between. The CDR3 extends over 15 amino acids. The CDR3 spells CASSLTANPGETQYF. The CDR3 DNA follows: TGTGCCAGCAGCTTAACGGCGAATCCGGGAGAGACCCAGTACTTC.

This clonotype appeared a few times. The chain uses TRBV7-2 and TRBJ2-2; 7 bases are shared with TRBD1. Germline CDR1 SGHTA, CDR2 FQGNSA. There are 17 residues in the CDR3. V lost 6 bases, J lost 0 bases, and 10 bases stayed unmatched. CDR3 in DNA: TGTGCCAGCAGGTCCAGGGGGTTCGCCCCGAACACCGGGGAGCTGTTTTTT. Amino acid sequence: CASRSRGFAPNTGELFF.

This clonotype was detected many times. The J gene is TRBJ2-2, the V gene TRBV29-1; weak D call: TRBD2 (7 bases). The germline gives CDR1 SQVTM, CDR2 ANQGSEA. The CDR3 loop spans 15 amino acids. V lost 4 bases, J lost 5 bases, and 17 bases lay in between. The CDR3, as DNA: TGCAGCGTTGGATCGGGGGGCAGGGCTACCGGGGAGCTGTTTTTT. Encoded protein: CSVGSGGRATGELFF.

Notes on this clonotype: The junction departs from the called germline gene at one end, perhaps through a read error. The chain is built from TRBV7-7 and TRBJ1-1; 8 bases agree with TRBD1. CDR3 size: 20 residues. CDR1 SSHAT and CDR2 FNYEAQ come from the germline V gene (reference sequence). The CDR3 loop reads CASSDPPQGVKILMNTEAFF. As DNA, the CDR3 is TGTGCTAGCAGCGACCCACCACAGGGGGTCAAGATCCTCATGAACACTGAAGCTTTCTTT. Full variable domain (rest looked up from reference TRBV7-7 and TRBJ1-1): GAGVSQSPRYKVTKRGQDVTLRCDPISSHATLYWYQQALGQGPEFLTYFNYEAQPDKSGLPSDRFSAERPEGSISTLTIQRTEQRDSAMYRCASSDPPQGVKILMNTEAFFGQGTRLTVV.

This clonotype was seen many times. The chain combines TRBV12-3 or TRBV12-4 with TRBJ1-2, with D perhaps matching TRBD1 (6 bases). The V end was cut by 6 bases, the J end by 4 bases, with 12 bases between. The CDR3 totals 13 residues. CDR3 sequence: CASSSGEGYGYTF. CDR3 nucleotides: TGTGCCAGCAGCTCAGGGGAGGGCTATGGCTACACCTTC.

The sample holds many counts of this clonotype. The V call is TRBV12-3 or TRBV12-4, the J call TRBJ2-1; D gene ambiguous. Trimming cost V 1 base and J 10 bases, with 8 bases left between them. This CDR3 comprises 12 residues. CDR3 DNA: TGTGCCAGCAGTTTAGTCGCCAGAGAGCAGTTCTTC. Translating it yields CASSLVAREQFF.

This clonotype has ten or more counts. The CDR3 protein is CASSRVNGGVAEQFF. CDR3 sequence (DNA): TGTGCCAGCAGTAGGGTGAACGGGGGTGTGGCTGAGCAGTTCTTC. V and J are TRBV6-1 and TRBJ2-1; D may be TRBD2 (6 bases). V lost 5 bases and J 9 bases, leaving 20 bases between the germline ends. CDR1 MNHNS and CDR2 SASEGT come from the germline V gene. The CDR3 has 15 residues.

The V call is TRBV5-4, the J call TRBJ2-2; D might be TRBD2 (6 bases). The length of the CDR3 is 15 residues. The V gene lost 9 bases and the J gene lost 6 bases, with 21 bases spanning the gap. Per germline, CDR1 SGHNT and CDR2 YYREEE (reference sequence). This CDR3 reads CANSGRSGDSGELFF. CDR3 coding DNA: TGTGCCAACTCAGGCCGGTCGGGGGACTCCGGGGAGCTGTTTTTT.

This clonotype occurred many times. One junction end does not reproduce the germline sequence, and a read error may be involved. The CDR3 spells CASSLGRGLNEQFF. DNA for the CDR3: TGTGCCAGCAGTTTAGGGCGGGGCCTCAATGAACAGTTCTTC. The V and J genes are TRBV27 and TRBJ2-4; D is possibly TRBD2 (6 bases). The J call may not be correct, given that the DNA end is closer to TRBJ2-1. Germline CDR1 is MNHEY and CDR2 is SMNVEV (reference sequence). This CDR3 is built from 14 residues.